This T cell receptor (beta chain) was recorded in a study of radiotherapy plus CTLA-4 blockade in lung cancer. This clone was recorded once. Its antigen is as yet unknown. Generated by immunoSEQ multiplex PCR, the TCRdb table keeps only in-frame clones and is missing some. The repertoire has about 40,000 clones, 65% to 90% of them found once; the top ten carry approximately 23%. General observations from the study: With interferon-beta, early dynamics of blood T cell clones were reported to best predict response. Radiotherapy plus ipilimumab was followed by expansion in blood of tumor-derived TCR clones.

The germline V gene has CDR1 SEHNR and CDR2 FQNEAQ (reference sequence). Between the trimmed V and J ends, which lost 5 bases and 5 bases, there was a span of 10 bases. This CDR3 is 12 amino acids long. The sequence came from a human donor with non-small cell lung cancer whose response to radiotherapy plus ipilimumab could not be evaluated. J is TRBJ2-7 and V is TRBV7-9; D perhaps matches TRBD1 (5 bases). The sample was peripheral blood, taken from a patient treated with radiotherapy plus ipilimumab. The CDR3 loop reads CASSAQGDEQYF. The CDR3 DNA follows: TGTGCCAGCAGCGCCCAAGGGGACGAGCAGTACTTC.